The rows below give T cell receptor beta chains drawn from one sample of a study of lymphopenia after photon versus proton radiotherapy. Measured with immunoSEQ multiplex PCR; TCRdb has only the in-frame clones, and not every one. The sample shows 50,000 or so clones, 92% of them seen only once. This specimen consisted of peripheral blood, obtained from a patient treated with photon-based radiotherapy. The receptor set was obtained from a woman in her thirties or forties with cholangiocarcinoma. CDR3s leave out the opening cysteine and the closing phenylalanine or tryptophan.

TRBV5-1	TRBJ1-1	ASSPDPSGTEAF
TRBV6-6	TRBJ1-1	ASSYMGAQYVTEAF
TRBV5-1	TRBJ2-3	ASSLGGGVSTDTQY
TRBV7-2	TRBJ2-3	ASSDSDRAGTDTQY
TRBV5-1	TRBJ1-1	ASSAGAGNTEAF
TRBV30	TRBJ1-1	AWSNLGTEAF
TRBV7-2	TRBJ2-3	ASSLGAQDTQY
TRBV19	TRBJ1-3	ASSPRTGGHGNTIY
TRBV28	TRBJ1-3	ASSASPGGSGNTIY
TRBV28	TRBJ1-5	ASSLATVTGLLFQH
TRBV5-6	TRBJ1-2	ASSHDSRPGAHYGYT
TRBV12-5	TRBJ2-3	ASGQKGSTDTQY
TRBV7-2	TRBJ1-5	ASSLDPGGNQPQH
TRBV6-5	TRBJ1-6	ASSQQGLPLH
TRBV6-1	TRBJ1-1	ASSEALA
TRBV5-1	TRBJ1-1	ASSTNTEAF
TRBV2	TRBJ1-2	ASQGQPLYGYT
TRBV18	TRBJ1-6	ASSPSSGFNSPLH
TRBV27	TRBJ2-7	ASSWAATSGILSSYEQY
TRBV7-3	TRBJ2-2	ASSRDRGNTGELF
TRBV6-5	TRBJ1-1	ASSLGVGTEAF
TRBV5-1	TRBJ2-7	ASSWTGLTYEQY
TRBV6-5	TRBJ2-7	ASRTRDRASEQY
TRBV11-1	TRBJ2-3	ASSFTWEGRDTQY
TRBV6-5	TRBJ2-7	ASSSPAGGQY